Shown below are 18 T cell receptor beta chains from a single sample sequenced in a study of OX40 agonist ivuxolimab in advanced cancers. The method was immunoSEQ multiplex PCR; TCRdb's version includes in-frame clones alone and lacks a portion of them. The sample lists about 74,000 clones, about nine tenths occurring once. The specimen was CD4+ or CD8+ T cells sorted from blood, collected in a trial of the OX40 agonist ivuxolimab. These receptor sequences come from an adult with an advanced solid tumor such as melanoma, head and neck, liver or kidney cancer.

The chain carries TRBV6-1 and TRBJ2-7; 8 bases agree with TRBD1. CDR1 and CDR2 (germline): MNHNS, SASEGT. This CDR3 has 17 amino acids. J lost 3 bases, V lost 4 bases, and 14 bases had no gene match. Here the CDR3 reads CASSGPPTGTGDYEQYF. The CDR3 coding sequence is TGTGCCAGCAGTGGGCCCCCCACGGGGACAGGAGACTACGAGCAGTACTTC.

V and J are TRBV11-1 and TRBJ2-1; 7 nucleotides line up with TRBD1. V lost 7 bases, J lost 2 bases, and 5 bases stayed unmatched. The CDR3 consists of 14 residues. Germline V lookup: CDR1 SGHAT, CDR2 FQDESV (reference sequence). In DNA, the CDR3 is TGTGCCAGCACCACAGGGGCCCCCTACAATGAGCAGTTCTTC. Protein: CASTTGAPYNEQFF.

In its sample, this clone was seen once. The chain has TRBV19 and TRBJ1-1; 9 nucleotides agree with TRBD1. Germline V gene data show CDR1 as LNHDA and CDR2 as SQIVND (reference sequence). The CDR3 sequence is 15 residues long. Trimming at V came to 2 bases and at J to 1 base, leaving 2 bases not matched to a gene. CDR3 region: CASSISDRGNTEAFF. DNA for the CDR3: TGTGCCAGTAGTATATCGGACAGGGGGAACACTGAAGCTTTCTTT.

The V call is TRBV29-1, the J call TRBJ1-5; TRBD1 matches at 7 bases. The CDR3 is 14 residues long. Germline V gene lookup returns CDR1 SQVTM and CDR2 ANQGSEA. The CDR3, as DNA: TGCAGTCTTACAGGGGAAAATAGCAATCAGCCCCAGCATTTT. It yields the protein CSLTGENSNQPQHF. Using reference TRBV29-1 and TRBJ1-5 for the parts outside the CDR3, the full variable domain is SAVISQKPSRDICQRGTSLTIQCQVDSQVTMMFWYRQQPGQSLTLIATANQGSEATYESGFVIDKFPISRPNLTFSTLTVSNMSPEDSSIYLCSLTGENSNQPQHFGDGTRLSIL.

The chain employs TRBV28 and TRBJ1-5, with a weak D call TRBD1 (5 bases). V lost 7 bases to trimming and J lost 0 bases, with 13 bases between them. Germline V gene lookup returns CDR1 MDHEN and CDR2 SYDVKM. The CDR3 contains 15 residues. The CDR3 loop reads CASIADSNSNQPQHF. CDR3 DNA: TGTGCCAGCATCGCAGACAGTAATAGCAATCAGCCCCAGCATTTT.

The chain is built from TRBV28 and TRBJ2-1; TRBD1 might be the D (6 bases). Per germline, CDR1 MDHEN and CDR2 SYDVKM. The CDR3 sequence is 17 residues long. Trimming removed 6 bases at V and 8 bases at J, with 26 bases between. DNA of the CDR3: TGTGCCAGCAGCCATTTCCTTGACAGGATGGGCTTCGATGAGCAGTTCTTC. This gives the protein CASSHFLDRMGFDEQFF.

J is TRBJ2-6 and V is TRBV4-2; no clear D. CDR1 LGHNA and CDR2 YNFKEQ come from the germline V gene. V lost 0 bases, J lost 0 bases, and 9 bases lay in between. CDR3 length: 17 residues. The CDR3 region has the DNA TGTGCCAGCAGCCAAGAGCAGAGCAGCTCTGGGGCCAACGTCCTGACTTTC. The encoded protein is CASSQEQSSSGANVLTF.

V gene TRBV10-3 combines with J gene TRBJ2-1; D is possibly TRBD2 (6 bases). Between the trimmed V and J ends, which lost 3 bases and 7 bases, there was a span of 10 bases. CDR1 and CDR2 (germline): ENHRY, SYGVKD. The CDR3 spans 13 residues. CDR3 nucleotide sequence: TGTGCCATCAGTGATCTCCTAGCGAATGAGCAGTTCTTC. This translates into CAISDLLANEQFF.

The chain carries TRBV19 and TRBJ1-5; D is possibly TRBD1 (6 bases). The CDR3 sequence is 14 residues long. Germline-derived CDR1 and CDR2 are LNHDA and SQIVND (reference sequence). V dropped 9 bases and J dropped 0 bases, with 12 bases sitting between them. The chain's CDR3 is CASRQAYSNQPQHF. CDR3 coding DNA: TGTGCCAGCCGACAGGCTTATAGCAATCAGCCCCAGCATTTT.

This chain links TRBV27 with TRBJ2-3; D uncertain. CDR3 size: 13 residues. V lost 1 base, J lost 6 bases, and 8 bases lay in between. The germline CDR1 and CDR2 sequences are MNHEY and SMNVEV (reference sequence). The CDR3 is CASSLWSQDTQYF. DNA for the CDR3: TGTGCCAGCAGTTTATGGTCCCAGGATACGCAGTATTTT.

The V gene is TRBV4-1, the J gene TRBJ2-7; the D call may be TRBD1 or TRBD2 (5 bases each). CDR1 and CDR2 from the germline V gene are MGHRA and YSYEKL. The CDR3 has 14 residues. V lost 0 bases to trimming and J lost 3 bases, with 9 bases between them. The CDR3 DNA is TGCGCCAGCAGCCAAGAAAAGGGGAGCTACGAGCAGTACTTC. Protein: CASSQEKGSYEQYF.

V gene TRBV27 combines with J gene TRBJ2-7; no definite D call. Trimming cost V 3 bases and J 2 bases, with 11 bases left between them. Germline CDR1 MNHEY, CDR2 SMNVEV (reference sequence). The CDR3 spans 14 residues. The CDR3 sequence is CASSFGSAAYEQYF. CDR3 nucleotide sequence: TGTGCCAGCAGTTTCGGGTCTGCCGCCTACGAGCAGTACTTC.

V is TRBV19 and J is TRBJ1-4; D is unclear. This CDR3 spans 14 amino acids. Trimming shortened V by 7 bases and J by 13 bases, and 22 bases separated the two germline ends. Germline V gene lookup returns CDR1 LNHDA and CDR2 SQIVND (reference sequence). The DNA of the CDR3 is TGTGCCAGTAAGGATGGAGGTAGAACGGAACTACTGTTTTTT. Translating it yields CASKDGGRTELLFF.

A few counts support this clone. The CDR3 spells CASSPTGLIGYTF. Written as DNA, the CDR3 is TGTGCCAGTAGTCCTACAGGGCTCATTGGCTACACCTTC. The V and J genes are TRBV19 and TRBJ1-2, with D possibly TRBD1 on 6 matching bases. Germline CDR1 reads LNHDA; CDR2 reads SQIVND (reference sequence). Trimming removed 5 bases from V and 7 bases from J, with 14 bases in between. The CDR3 loop spans 13 amino acids. Full variable domain (rest looked up from reference TRBV19 and TRBJ1-2): DGGITQSPKYLFRKEGQNVTLSCEQNLNHDAMYWYRQDPGQGLRLIYYSQIVNDFQKGDIAEGYSVSREKKESFPLTVTSAQKNPTAFYLCASSPTGLIGYTFGSGTRLTVV.

This chain links TRBV4-3 with TRBJ2-7, with 10 bases lining up with TRBD2. This CDR3 spans 15 amino acids. CDR1 is LGHNA, CDR2 YSLEER, per germline. V was pared by 6 bases and J by 3 bases, with 8 bases of the junction left unmatched. The CDR3 DNA sequence: TGCGCCAGCAGTCCAACTAGCGGGGAAAACTACGAGCAGTACTTC. This translates into CASSPTSGENYEQYF.

This clone was observed once. J is TRBJ2-2 and V is TRBV5-6; D is uncertain. The CDR3 length is 13 residues. CDR1 is SGHDT, CDR2 YYEEEE, per germline. The V and J ends lost 2 bases and 5 bases respectively, with 7 bases between them. The CDR3, as DNA: TGTGCCAGCAGCTTCGGAAGGACCGGGGAGCTGTTTTTT. It specifies CASSFGRTGELFF. Using reference TRBV5-6 and TRBJ2-2 for the parts outside the CDR3, the full variable domain is DAGVTQSPTHLIKTRGQQVTLRCSPKSGHDTVSWYQQALGQGPQFIFQYYEEEERQRGNFPDRFSGHQFPNYSSELNVNALLLGDSALYLCASSFGRTGELFFGEGSRLTVL.

This CDR3 reads CAWRQGVNTDTQYF. CDR3 nucleotides: TGTGCCTGGAGGCAGGGGGTGAACACAGATACGCAGTATTTT. The chain employs TRBV30 and TRBJ2-3, with 7 positions matching TRBD1. This CDR3 is built from 14 residues. Germline loops: CDR1 GTSNPN, CDR2 SVGIG (reference sequence). With V trimmed by 3 bases and J by 2 bases, 5 bases remained unmatched.

This chain uses TRBV6-1 with TRBJ2-5; TRBD2 agrees at 9 bases. The CDR3 is made up of 18 amino acids. Germline CDR1 is MNHNS and CDR2 is SASEGT. J lost 2 bases, V lost 4 bases, and 14 bases had no gene match. DNA for the CDR3: TGTGCCAGCAGTGTCTTCTCGTCAGCGGGAGGATATCAAGAGACCCAGTACTTC. Protein product: CASSVFSSAGGYQETQYF.